What follows are 2 T cell receptor beta chains derived from one specimen sequenced in a study of blood T cell repertoires in COVID-19. The method was immunoSEQ multiplex PCR; TCRdb's version includes in-frame clones alone and lacks a portion of them. The data contain under 130,000 clones, 75% to 90% of them singletons. Sequenced material: peripheral blood. The receptors shown here come from a woman older than 75 with acute or convalescent COVID-19.

The chain combines TRBV9 with TRBJ2-1; D might be TRBD1 (6 bases). CDR3 size: 13 residues. Trimming took off 1 base at V and 10 bases at J, with 12 bases between the two ends. CDR1 is SGDLS, CDR2 YYNGEE, per germline. CDR3 sequence: CASSVQGSGEQFF. CDR3 nucleotides: TGTGCCAGCAGCGTACAGGGGAGCGGCGAGCAGTTCTTC.

The chain joins TRBV19 to TRBJ2-7; TRBD1 matches at 7 bases. The CDR3 consists of 14 residues. The germline V gene encodes CDR1 LNHDA and CDR2 SQIVND (reference sequence). The V gene end was trimmed by 5 bases and the J gene end by 3 bases; junction bases not matched to a gene: 7. Here the CDR3 reads CASSPRGDSYEQYF. The CDR3 DNA follows: TGTGCCAGTAGTCCCAGAGGGGACAGCTACGAGCAGTACTTC.